Each of the 18 T cell receptor beta chains below was sequenced from the same sample in a study of follicular helper T cells after annual influenza vaccination. The time point denotes: 2014-2015 season, 7 days after vaccination. The table came from immunoSEQ multiplex PCR; TCRdb's copy has only in-frame clones and leaves some out. This table holds some 3,900 clones, roughly 80% found once. This material consisted of CXCR5- memory CD4+ T cells sorted from blood, taken 7 days after influenza vaccination. Receptors were obtained from an adult who received the influenza vaccine.

This CDR3 is CASTPDRFREKLFF. For the CDR3, the DNA is TGCGCCAGCACCCCCGACAGGTTCCGCGAAAAACTGTTTTTT. The gene calls are TRBV5-1 and TRBJ1-4, with D tentatively TRBD1 (6 bases). V lost 6 bases and J 8 bases, leaving 17 bases between the germline ends. The CDR3 is 14 residues long. Germline loops: CDR1 SGHRS, CDR2 YFSETQ.

The gene calls are TRBV7-2 and TRBJ2-7; 9 bases are a match to TRBD1. CDR3 length: 18 amino acids. Trimming at V came to 1 base and at J to 1 base, leaving 11 bases not matched to a gene. Per germline, CDR1 SGHTA and CDR2 FQGNSA. In DNA, the CDR3 is TGTGCCAGCAGCTTAGTCGGCGGTCTGACAGGGGGATCCTACGAGCAGTACTTC. Protein: CASSLVGGLTGGSYEQYF.

This chain uses TRBV6-4 with TRBJ1-2; D is unclear. In germline, CDR1 is MRHNA, CDR2 SNTAGT. The CDR3 is 12 amino acids. Deletions cut 2 bases from V and 8 bases from J, with 9 bases between. CDR3 region: CASSDLGGGYTF. Here the CDR3 DNA reads TGTGCCAGCAGTGACCTGGGAGGCGGCTACACCTTC.

This clone was counted a few times. The chain links TRBV18 to TRBJ1-2; D remains ambiguous. Trimming removed 6 bases at V and 4 bases at J, with 12 bases between. Germline loops: CDR1 KGHSH, CDR2 LQKENI. The CDR3 loop spans 13 amino acids. The chain's CDR3 is CASSEGGGYGYTF. CDR3 DNA sequence: TGTGCCAGCTCGGAGGGAGGTGGCTATGGCTACACCTTC.

The chain carries TRBV18 and TRBJ2-7; 7 bases line up with TRBD2. Per germline, CDR1 KGHSH and CDR2 LQKENI. The ends lost 3 bases at V and 0 bases at J; junction bases unmatched: 8. The length of the CDR3 is 16 residues. CDR3 in amino acids: CASSPGRGTHSYEQYF. The CDR3 DNA sequence: TGTGCCAGCTCACCCGGGCGGGGGACCCACTCCTACGAGCAGTACTTC.

The J gene is TRBJ1-2, the V gene TRBV6-6; D perhaps matches TRBD1 (5 bases). The CDR3 has 15 residues. Trimming shortened V by 5 bases and J by 3 bases, and 16 bases separated the two germline ends. In germline, CDR1 is MNHNY, CDR2 SVGAGI (reference sequence). The CDR3 DNA follows: TGTGCCAGCAGTCAACGGGCAGGGAGGGACTATGGCTACACCTTC. This gives the protein CASSQRAGRDYGYTF.

The rearrangement joins TRBV29-1 to TRBJ1-2; D remains unclear. The germline CDR1 and CDR2 sequences are SQVTM and ANQGSEA. V was shortened by 3 bases and J by 4 bases, with 12 bases between the two germline ends. The CDR3 has 13 residues. CDR3 nucleotide sequence: TGCAGCGTTGACAGTGTGTACACCTATGGCTACACCTTC. Encoded protein: CSVDSVYTYGYTF.

J is TRBJ2-6 and V is TRBV7-8; D is uncertain. Per the germline V gene, CDR1 is SGHVS and CDR2 is FQNEAQ. The CDR3 is made up of 19 amino acids. V lost 5 bases to trimming and J lost 5 bases, with 25 bases between them. Here the CDR3 DNA reads TGTGCCAGCAGCGATCGAGTGTTTACCCCACAAAGTCGGGCCAACGTCCTGACTTTC. Protein sequence: CASSDRVFTPQSRANVLTF. The complete variable domain, with remaining parts taken from reference TRBV7-8 and TRBJ2-6, reads GAGVSQSPRYKVAKRGQDVALRCDPISGHVSLFWYQQALGQGPEFLTYFQNEAQLDKSGLPSDRFFAERPEGSVSTLKIQRTQQEDSAVYLCASSDRVFTPQSRANVLTFGAGSRLTVL.

The chain links TRBV30 to TRBJ1-1; D gene ambiguous. In germline, CDR1 is GTSNPN, CDR2 SVGIG (reference sequence). Deletions cut 8 bases from V and 0 bases from J, with 7 bases between. CDR3 length equals 11 residues. CDR3 sequence: CAGSLNTEAFF. The CDR3 DNA reads as TGTGCCGGTTCCTTGAACACTGAAGCTTTCTTT.

DNA of the CDR3: TGCGCCAGCAGCTCCCGCGGCAGGGGGCGACTTGGCACTGAAGCTTTCTTT. Translated, it gives CASSSRGRGRLGTEAFF. The chain combines TRBV4-1 with TRBJ1-1; TRBD1 agrees at 8 bases. Germline loops: CDR1 MGHRA, CDR2 YSYEKL. V lost 5 bases to trimming and J lost 4 bases; unmatched junction nucleotides: 15. The CDR3 spans 17 residues.

This sequence joins TRBV5-4 and TRBJ1-3; 7 bases are a match to TRBD1. With V trimmed by 1 base and J by 2 bases, 6 bases remained unmatched. Germline V gene data show CDR1 as SGHNT and CDR2 as YYREEE (reference sequence). The length of the CDR3 is 16 residues. CDR3 nucleotide sequence: TGTGCCAGCAGCTTGAGACAGGGTGAAACTGGAAACACCATATATTTT. The encoded protein is CASSLRQGETGNTIYF. Full variable domain (remainder filled in from reference TRBV5-4 and TRBJ1-3): ETGVTQSPTHLIKTRGQQVTLRCSSQSGHNTVSWYQQALGQGPQFIFQYYREEENGRGNFPPRFSGLQFPNYSSELNVNALELDDSALYLCASSLRQGETGNTIYFGEGSWLTVV.

This rearrangement joins TRBV7-2 to TRBJ2-5; 7 bases match TRBD1. The CDR3 spans 17 residues. The germline CDR1 and CDR2 sequences are SGHTA and FQGNSA. Trimming cost V 5 bases and J 5 bases; bases outside gene matches: 17. The CDR3 DNA sequence: TGTGCCAGCAGCCCAACCGAACCGCGACAGGGCCTTGAGACCCAGTACTTC. Encoded protein: CASSPTEPRQGLETQYF. The whole variable domain, remainder taken from reference TRBV7-2 and TRBJ2-5, is GAGVSQSPSNKVTEKGKDVELRCDPISGHTALYWYRQSLGQGLEFLIYFQGNSAPDKSGLPSDRFSAERTGGSVSTLTIQRTQQEDSAVYLCASSPTEPRQGLETQYFGPGTRLLVL.

The chain joins TRBV2 to TRBJ1-1; possibly TRBD1 for D (6 bases). Trimming stripped 5 bases from V and 1 base from J, with 17 bases between. Germline CDR1 reads SNHLY; CDR2 reads FYNNEI. This CDR3 is 16 amino acids long. The CDR3 DNA reads TGTGCCAGCAGTAGACAGGAGACCCAAGGGAACACTGAAGCTTTCTTT. This codes for CASSRQETQGNTEAFF.

The chain uses TRBV5-1 and TRBJ2-3; D uncertain. V shed 0 bases and J shed 4 bases, with 3 bases lying between them. The CDR3 totals 12 residues. From germline, CDR1 is SGHRS and CDR2 YFSETQ. The CDR3 spells CASSLGADTQYF. The CDR3 DNA sequence: TGCGCCAGCAGCTTGGGCGCAGATACGCAGTATTTT.

V and J are TRBV28 and TRBJ2-2, with no clear D. Trimming shortened V by 7 bases and J by 0 bases, and 6 bases separated the two germline ends. From germline, CDR1 is MDHEN and CDR2 SYDVKM. This CDR3 region has 13 residues. The CDR3 DNA follows: TGTGCCAGCATTGAAACGAACACCGGGGAGCTGTTTTTT. It specifies CASIETNTGELFF.

V and J are TRBV19 and TRBJ2-3; D is uncertain. Trimming left V 6 bases short and J 0 bases short, with 10 bases between. The CDR3 covers 14 residues. Germline V gene sequence: CDR1 LNHDA, CDR2 SQIVND (reference sequence). The CDR3 here is CASSRTGSTDTQYF. DNA of the CDR3: TGTGCCAGTAGCCGAACCGGAAGCACAGATACGCAGTATTTT.

This clone was recorded a few times. The chain combines TRBV7-9 with TRBJ2-1; D is possibly TRBD2 (6 bases). V was shortened by 2 bases and J by 8 bases, with 7 bases between the two germline ends. The CDR3 consists of 12 residues. Germline CDR1 is SEHNR and CDR2 is FQNEAQ (reference sequence). The CDR3 here is CASSLSGDEQFF. In DNA form, the CDR3 reads TGTGCCAGCAGCTTATCGGGGGATGAGCAGTTCTTC. Based on the CDR3 plus reference TRBV7-9 and TRBJ2-1, the full variable domain is DTGVSQNPRHKITKRGQNVTFRCDPISEHNRLYWYRQTLGQGPEFLTYFQNEAQLEKSRLLSDRFSAERPKGSFSTLEIQRTEQGDSAMYLCASSLSGDEQFFGPGTRLTVL.

The gene calls are TRBV28 and TRBJ1-2, with no clear D. V gave up 5 bases and J gave up 10 bases, with 14 bases separating them. The CDR3 runs 12 residues. Germline assignment: CDR1 MDHEN and CDR2 SYDVKM. This CDR3 reads CASSLGREDYTF. The CDR3 nucleotides are TGTGCCAGCAGTCTAGGGCGGGAGGACTACACCTTC.